A single sample gave rise to the 10 T cell receptor beta chains below, sequenced in a study of cytomegalovirus exposure and HLA in healthy donors. It was with 60 Vbeta and 13 Jbeta primers that the PCR ran. Produced via immunoSEQ multiplex PCR; TCRdb's table is partial and in-frame only. The repertoire holds under 150,000 clones, with about four fifths as singletons. The specimen sequenced was PBMCs. The origin of the receptors is a woman aged 40 to 49 in good health and CMV-seronegative.

The chain uses TRBV2 and TRBJ1-2; D not resolved. Germline V gives CDR1 SNHLY, CDR2 FYNNEI. CDR3 size: 14 residues. V was cut by 3 bases and J by 5 bases, with 13 bases left in between. CDR3 loop: CASSDLMGSYGYTF. The CDR3 DNA sequence: TGTGCCAGCAGTGACTTAATGGGCAGTTATGGCTACACCTTC.

The chain uses TRBV6-4 and TRBJ1-2, with D tentatively TRBD1 (5 bases). Trimming left V 5 bases short and J 8 bases short, with 24 bases between. This CDR3 is 16 amino acids long. CDR1 is MRHNA, CDR2 SNTAGT, per germline. This CDR3 is CASSPGTDTLRGGYTF. CDR3 nucleotides: TGTGCCAGCAGTCCCGGGACGGACACCCTACGGGGGGGCTACACCTTC.

The gene calls are TRBV4-1 and TRBJ1-1; unclear D gene. The CDR3 consists of 14 residues. The V gene's germline CDR1 is MGHRA and CDR2 YSYEKL. V lost 0 bases and J lost 2, with 7 bases in between. The CDR3 nucleotides read TGCGCCAGCAGCCAAGATGAACAAAACACTGAAGCTTTCTTT. It yields the protein CASSQDEQNTEAFF.

The rearrangement joins TRBV4-3 to TRBJ1-1; 8 positions agree with TRBD1. The CDR3 is 14 residues long. Unmatched junction bases numbered 8, after V lost 0 bases and J lost 11 bases. Germline CDR1 reads LGHNA; CDR2 reads YSLEER. The CDR3 region has the DNA TGCGCCAGCAGCCAAGATCGAGGACAGGGAAAGGCTTTCTTT. It specifies CASSQDRGQGKAFF.

As regards this clone: Other DNA sequences from this sample encode an identical CDR3 as well. The rearrangement joins TRBV28 to TRBJ1-2; 9 nucleotides agree with TRBD1. Germline trimming cut 3 bases from V and 7 bases from J; bases unmatched to any gene: 3. Germline lookup yields CDR1 MDHEN and CDR2 SYDVKM. The CDR3 has 13 amino acids. CDR3 DNA sequence: TGTGCCAGCAGTTTGGGACAGGGTCGTGGCTACACCTTC. Translating gives CASSLGQGRGYTF.

This chain uses TRBV19 with TRBJ1-3; D perhaps matches TRBD1 (6 bases). This CDR3 contains 14 residues. Germline CDR1 reads LNHDA; CDR2 reads SQIVND (reference sequence). Trimming took 5 bases from V and 3 from J, leaving 11 bases between them. The CDR3 bases are TGTGCCAGTAGTGTGGGGACACGTGGAAACACCATATATTTT. This codes for CASSVGTRGNTIYF.

The chain couples TRBV28 to TRBJ2-1; 8 bases agree with TRBD1. Per germline, CDR1 MDHEN and CDR2 SYDVKM. Trimming cost V 5 bases and J 1 base; bases outside gene matches: 1. The CDR3 covers 14 residues. CDR3 nucleotides: TGTGCCAGCAGTGGGACAGGTTCCTACAATGAGCAGTTCTTC. It yields the protein CASSGTGSYNEQFF.

The chain employs TRBV30 and TRBJ1-3, with unresolved D. In germline, CDR1 is GTSNPN, CDR2 SVGIG (reference sequence). The V and J ends lost 0 bases and 0 bases respectively, with 18 bases between them. The CDR3 has 18 amino acids. The CDR3 loop is CAWSVRLRGGPSGNTIYF. CDR3 bases: TGTGCCTGGAGTGTACGTCTTAGAGGAGGGCCCTCTGGAAACACCATATATTTT.

CDR3 sequence: CASSQYLTAANEQFF. CDR3 DNA sequence: TGTGCCAGCAGCCAATATTTAACAGCGGCCAATGAGCAGTTCTTC. The V call is TRBV14, the J call TRBJ2-1, with D perhaps TRBD2 (5 bases). The CDR3 runs to 15 residues. Germline V CDR1 and CDR2: SGHDN, FVKESK. Trimming took off 2 bases at V and 6 bases at J, with 14 bases between the two ends.

The chain uses TRBV2 and TRBJ2-3; D gene ambiguous. V lost 5 bases and J lost 3, with 9 bases in between. The CDR3 runs to 13 residues. Per germline, CDR1 SNHLY and CDR2 FYNNEI. The CDR3 region is CASSKRVTDTQYF. The CDR3 nucleotides read TGTGCCAGCAGTAAACGGGTTACAGATACGCAGTATTTT.